The source of this T cell receptor beta chain is a study of CXCR3-negative and CXCR3-positive naive CD8 T cells (dated by TCRdb to between 2017 and 2020). For context, the study as a whole: In total, roughly 140 million TRB reads were obtained, which works out to roughly 1.5 +/- 0.3 million reads per library. Diversity and physicochemical repertoire analyses covered around 10 donors pooled from two independent experiments. Naive subsets from five or six donors and memory cells from 3 donors were included in the TRBV-TRBJ cluster analysis. General conclusions and limits of the study: Naive CXCR3-negative and CXCR3-positive cells from the same donor showed similar TRBV-TRBJ usage, whereas memory cells showed distinct patterns. Comparably high repertoire diversity was found in both naive subsets, whereas much lower repertoire diversity was found in memory CD8+ T cells. Freshly isolated PBMCs were used for most assays because CXCR3 expression went down partially after cryopreservation. Because surface CD5, which has been linked to self-reactivity in mice, was comparable between naive subsets, TCR interaction strength was also inferred from TRB CDR3 physicochemical properties. TRB CDR3s from CXCR3-positive naive cells showed higher hydrophobicity (lower Kidera factor 4), lower energy, and higher strength and volume indices than CXCR3-negative naive cells.

The germline V gene sets CDR1 to SGHVS and CDR2 to FNYEAQ. Including cysteine and phenylalanine, the CDR3 has 16 amino acids. No DNA is given. As concerns this clonotype: Its antigen remains undetermined.

Each CD8+ T cell subset was flow-sorted in triplicate, and approximately 280,000 cells per subset were placed directly into RLT lysis buffer. Naive CD8+ T cells were defined stringently as CD45RO-CCR7+CD27+CD95- to exclude memory contaminants. Peripheral blood mononuclear cells were isolated from buffy coats by standard density gradient centrifugation. Naive CXCR3-negative and CXCR3-positive CD8+ T cells were flow-sorted using a FACSAria III. An RNeasy Mini Kit was used to extract total RNA from the sorted cells. Instrument used: NextSeq 550. The Human TCR Profiling Kit (MiLaboratory) was used to make UMI-labeled 5' RACE TRB cDNA libraries. The full amount of extracted RNA was used for cDNA synthesis, and the full amount of resulting cDNA was used for PCR amplification. Libraries were prepared in parallel using an identical number of PCR cycles. Regarding the original processing steps: MIGEC and MiXCR extracted about 50,000 +/- 10,000 unique UMI-labeled TRB cDNA molecules per library, requiring at least two reads per UMI. On average, each library contained roughly 40,000 +/- 10,000 functional in-frame TRB CDR3 nucleotide clonotypes without stop codons. After downsampling to 5000 UMI-labeled TRB molecules per sample, diversity metrics such as normalized Shannon-Wiener and Chao1 were calculated in VDJtools. VDJtools was used to calculate clonotype-size-weighted physicochemical properties of the central five CDR3 residues, namely interaction energy, strength, volume and Kidera factor 4. The reads were reprocessed in TCRdb, with one entry per CDR3 protein sequence and no accompanying DNA. TCRdb's processing, not the authors', yielded these V and J calls. The sample table on file contains about 90,000 distinct CDR3 sequences. The biggest ten clones account for about 0.8% of the sample.

The sequence was obtained from a human donor in good health. Some clones in this sample may be carry-over from other donors' samples. The rearranged segments are TRBV7-6 and TRBJ2-1; the D call of TRBD2 rests on TCRdb alone, since no DNA is present to check it. Material: naive CXCR3+ CD8+ T cells from blood. The sample's cell subset or site label, in plain terms: CD45RO-CCR7+CD27+CD95- naive CD8+ T cells expressing CXCR3 (TNR3+). Here the CDR3 is given as CASSPGLAVNYNEQFF.